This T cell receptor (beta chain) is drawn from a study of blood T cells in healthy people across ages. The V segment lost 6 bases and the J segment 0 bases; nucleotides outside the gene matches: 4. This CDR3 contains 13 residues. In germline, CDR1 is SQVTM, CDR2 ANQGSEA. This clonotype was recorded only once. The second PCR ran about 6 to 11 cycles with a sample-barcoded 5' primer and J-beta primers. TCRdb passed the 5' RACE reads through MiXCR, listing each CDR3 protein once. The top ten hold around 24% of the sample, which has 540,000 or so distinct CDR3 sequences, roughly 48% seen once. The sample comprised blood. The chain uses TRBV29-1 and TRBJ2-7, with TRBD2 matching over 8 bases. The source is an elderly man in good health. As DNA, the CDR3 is TGCAGCGTGATAGCGGGGAGCTCCTACGAGCAGTACTTC. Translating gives CSVIAGSSYEQYF.